A selection of T cell receptor beta chains follows, all from one sample in a study of T-cell memory formation after mild COVID-19. TCRdb used MiXCR to reprocess the 5' RACE reads, holding one entry per CDR3 protein. The repertoire includes roughly 600,000 distinct CDR3 sequences, more than 15% of them detected once, and 12% sits in the top ten. Material: PBMCs or a T cell subset sorted from them (not recorded which). Receptors originate from an adult woman who had mild COVID-19 (a few samples of this study predate the infection). Cell type and time point are not known. Both conserved end residues are trimmed from each CDR3.

v_gene	j_gene	CDR3aa
TRBV24-1	TRBJ2-5	ATSDRGPGQWEETQY
TRBV7-6	TRBJ1-2	ASGNGRGLSNYGYT
TRBV5-1	TRBJ2-7	ASSLGINVAYEQY
TRBV20-1	TRBJ1-5	SARDPRRNQPQH
TRBV12-3/TRBV12-4	TRBJ1-5	ASSLDRGQPQH
TRBV12-3/TRBV12-4	TRBJ2-3	ASGLRASDNGDTQY
TRBV29-1	TRBJ2-3	SVEGDSTDTQY
TRBV12-3/TRBV12-4	TRBJ2-7	ASRTTSAPSTEQY
TRBV9	TRBJ2-7	ASSGDSHSYEQY
TRBV24-1	TRBJ2-7	ATSLGGSASYEQY
TRBV5-1	TRBJ1-2	ASSPTDRPSRIYGYT
TRBV20-1	TRBJ1-2	SAYPGGEQGARGYT
TRBV7-9	TRBJ2-7	ASSPPLTGTYEQY
TRBV18	TRBJ2-5	ASSPVQGERETQY
TRBV12-3/TRBV12-4	TRBJ2-3	ASSLDRALRRDTDTQY
TRBV27	TRBJ1-5	ASSPQVGQSNQPQH
TRBV24-1	TRBJ1-1	ATSEAGAREAF
TRBV20-1	TRBJ2-5	SATGTTNGETQY
TRBV4-2	TRBJ2-1	ASSQDILAGAVNEQF
TRBV4-1	TRBJ1-1	ASGAEGGLNTEAF
TRBV12-3/TRBV12-4	TRBJ1-2	ASSSTGSVYYGYT
TRBV12-3/TRBV12-4	TRBJ1-1	ASSFRGLGTEAF
TRBV20-1	TRBJ1-4	SARDFGQGPTNEKLF
TRBV11-2	TRBJ2-5	ASSPGLRETQY
TRBV6-6	TRBJ1-2	ASSYSQGTYGYT
TRBV27	TRBJ2-7	ASKDRGLGEQY
TRBV11-1	TRBJ2-1	ASSLVYDEQF
TRBV5-8	TRBJ2-1	ASSLTPGLEQF
TRBV12-3/TRBV12-4	TRBJ2-6	ASSLGTGSSGANVLT
TRBV7-9	TRBJ1-4	ASSHRDSGRSEKLF
TRBV29-1	TRBJ2-1	SVGPGGYNEQF
TRBV2	TRBJ2-7	ASSELSSYEQY
TRBV24-1	TRBJ2-3	AAQAGHTQY
TRBV7-2	TRBJ2-2	ASSLGSGGFNTGELF
TRBV6-5	TRBJ1-5	ASQGTGNQPQH
TRBV20-1	TRBJ1-1	SASRTTNTEAF
TRBV18	TRBJ2-1	ASSPSDTGTGAEQF
TRBV20-1	TRBJ2-3	SARTPGTSGSTDTQY
TRBV6-5	TRBJ2-4	ASSPADTAAPLAKNIQY
TRBV24-1	TRBJ2-3	ATSDSGLAGAYTDTQY
TRBV24-1	TRBJ2-1	ATSDYTGTGHFGEQF
TRBV6-5	TRBJ1-1	ASSYRLADPRTTEAF
TRBV6-5	TRBJ2-5	ASSYSIRTGETQY
TRBV20-1	TRBJ2-1	SARDGSRPDRGLLF
TRBV7-6	TRBJ2-7	ASSPETGRESYEQY
TRBV7-9	TRBJ2-4	ASSSDRVSAKNIQY
TRBV5-1	TRBJ1-4	ASMRTGANEKLF
TRBV12-3/TRBV12-4	TRBJ1-5	ASSSGQGWYQPQH
TRBV29-1	TRBJ1-2	GLPGTGAGNGYT
TRBV7-2	TRBJ2-1	ASSLVSGRNEQF
TRBV7-9	TRBJ2-5	ASSSLHDSGEETQY
TRBV24-1	TRBJ2-1	ATSDLVSGNEQF
TRBV7-9	TRBJ1-2	ASSQGLSGLYGYT
TRBV6-5	TRBJ1-2	ASSPTGQRAIFGYT
TRBV27	TRBJ1-3	ASSLSFQSHRRDTIY
TRBV6-5	TRBJ2-3	ASSSSDRGVSDTQY
TRBV3-1	TRBJ2-2	ASSRTPEPGSCF
TRBV11-1	TRBJ2-1	ASSLARTYNEQF
TRBV5-1	TRBJ2-7	ASSLDYEQY